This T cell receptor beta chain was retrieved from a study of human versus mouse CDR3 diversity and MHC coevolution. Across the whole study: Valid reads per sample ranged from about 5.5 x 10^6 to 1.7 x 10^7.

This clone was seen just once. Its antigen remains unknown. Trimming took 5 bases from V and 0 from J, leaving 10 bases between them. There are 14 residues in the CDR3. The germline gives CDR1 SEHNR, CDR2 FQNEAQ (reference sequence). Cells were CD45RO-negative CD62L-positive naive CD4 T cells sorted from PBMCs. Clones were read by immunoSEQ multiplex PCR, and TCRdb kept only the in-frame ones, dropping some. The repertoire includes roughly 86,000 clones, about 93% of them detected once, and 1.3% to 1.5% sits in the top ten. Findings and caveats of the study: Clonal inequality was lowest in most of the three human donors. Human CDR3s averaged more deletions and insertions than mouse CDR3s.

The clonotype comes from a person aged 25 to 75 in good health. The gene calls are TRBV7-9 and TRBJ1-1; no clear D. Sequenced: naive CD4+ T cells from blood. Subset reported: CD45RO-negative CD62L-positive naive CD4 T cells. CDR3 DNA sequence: TGTGCCAGCAGCCCTTTCGACTTGAACACTGAAGCTTTCTTT. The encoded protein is CASSPFDLNTEAFF. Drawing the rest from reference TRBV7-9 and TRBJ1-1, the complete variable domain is DTGVSQNPRHKITKRGQNVTFRCDPISEHNRLYWYRQTLGQGPEFLTYFQNEAQLEKSRLLSDRFSAERPKGSFSTLEIQRTEQGDSAMYLCASSPFDLNTEAFFGQGTRLTVV.